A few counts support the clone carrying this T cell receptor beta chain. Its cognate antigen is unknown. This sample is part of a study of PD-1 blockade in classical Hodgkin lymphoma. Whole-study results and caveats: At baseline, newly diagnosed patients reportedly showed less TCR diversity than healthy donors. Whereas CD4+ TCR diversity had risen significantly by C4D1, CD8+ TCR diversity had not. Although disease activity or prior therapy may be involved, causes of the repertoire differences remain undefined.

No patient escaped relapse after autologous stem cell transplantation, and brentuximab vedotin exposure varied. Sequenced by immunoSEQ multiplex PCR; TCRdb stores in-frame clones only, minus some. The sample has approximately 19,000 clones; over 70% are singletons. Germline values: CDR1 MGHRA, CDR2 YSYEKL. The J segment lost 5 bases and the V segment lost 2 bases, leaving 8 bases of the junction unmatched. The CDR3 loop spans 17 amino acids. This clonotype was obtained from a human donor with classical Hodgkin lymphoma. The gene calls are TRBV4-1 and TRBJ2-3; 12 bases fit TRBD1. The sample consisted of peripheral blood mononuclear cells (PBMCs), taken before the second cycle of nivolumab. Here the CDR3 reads CASSQRPGQGALDTQYF. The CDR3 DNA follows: TGCGCCAGCAGCCAACGCCCGGGACAGGGGGCTCTAGATACGCAGTATTTT.